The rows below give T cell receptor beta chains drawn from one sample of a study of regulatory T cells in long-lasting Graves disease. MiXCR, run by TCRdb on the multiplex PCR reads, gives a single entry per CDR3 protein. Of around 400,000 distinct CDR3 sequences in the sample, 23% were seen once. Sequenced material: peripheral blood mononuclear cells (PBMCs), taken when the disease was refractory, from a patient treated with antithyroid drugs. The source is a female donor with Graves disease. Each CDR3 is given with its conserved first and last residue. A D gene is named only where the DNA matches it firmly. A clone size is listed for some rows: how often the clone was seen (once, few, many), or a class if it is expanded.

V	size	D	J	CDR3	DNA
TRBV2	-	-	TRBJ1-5	CASRKDGLSHQPQHF	TGTGCCAGCAGGAAGGACGGATTATCCCATCAGCCCCAGCATTTT
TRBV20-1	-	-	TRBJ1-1	CSASTPAGAEAFF	TGCAGTGCCTCTACCCCCGCGGGAGCTGAAGCTTTCTTT
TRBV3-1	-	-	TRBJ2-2	CASSRGVDTGELFF	TGTGCCAGCAGCCGTGGGGTGGACACCGGGGAGCTGTTTTTT
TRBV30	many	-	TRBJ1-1	CAWSVLGHTEAFF	TGTGCCTGGAGTGTCCTCGGACATACTGAAGCTTTCTTT
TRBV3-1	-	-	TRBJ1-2	CASSQDSAPGYGYTF	TGTGCCAGCAGCCAAGATAGCGCACCGGGCTATGGCTACACCTTC
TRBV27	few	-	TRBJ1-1	CASSQGGPGKAFF	TGTGCCAGCAGCCAAGGAGGTCCGGGTAAGGCTTTCTTT
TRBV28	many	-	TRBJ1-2	CASSSNDGYTF	TGTGCCAGCAGTTCGAATGATGGCTACACCTTC
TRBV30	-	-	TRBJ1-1	CAWSIGTNTEAFF	TGTGCCTGGAGTATAGGGACGAACACTGAAGCTTTCTTT
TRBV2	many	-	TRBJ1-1	CASEEGHTEAFF	TGTGCCAGCGAGGAGGGGCACACTGAAGCTTTCTTT
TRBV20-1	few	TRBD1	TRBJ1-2	CSGTGGEYGYTF	TGCAGTGGGACAGGGGGCGAGTATGGCTACACCTTC
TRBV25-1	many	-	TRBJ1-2	CASSGPGYYGYTF	TGTGCCAGCAGCGGTCCCGGATACTATGGCTACACCTTC
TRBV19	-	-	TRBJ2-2	CASSNAGYTGELFF	TGTGCCAGTAGTAACGCCGGCTACACCGGGGAGCTGTTTTTT
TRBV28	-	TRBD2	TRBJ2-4	CASSRTSGSVAKNIQYF	TGTGCCAGCAGTCGGACTAGCGGGAGTGTTGCCAAAAACATTCAGTACTTC
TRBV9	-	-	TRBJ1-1	CASSEGDAEEAFF	TGTGCCAGCAGCGAGGGGGACGCCGAGGAAGCTTTCTTT
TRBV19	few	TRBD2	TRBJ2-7	CASSMEGSGKYEQYF	TGTGCCAGTAGTATGGAAGGTAGCGGGAAGTACGAGCAGTACTTC
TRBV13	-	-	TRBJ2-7	CASSSRDLDQSLSYEQYF	TGTGCCAGCAGCTCGAGAGATCTAGACCAGTCCCTGTCCTACGAGCAGTACTTC
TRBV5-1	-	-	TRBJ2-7	CASSAPYRGVYEQYF	TGCGCCAGCAGTGCCCCATACAGAGGGGTCTACGAGCAGTACTTC
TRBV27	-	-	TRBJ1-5	CASRFPGRGRFYSNQPQHF	TGTGCCAGCAGATTTCCCGGGCGGGGGAGATTCTATAGCAATCAGCCCCAGCATTTT
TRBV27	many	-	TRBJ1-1	CASSLRGSIDEAFF	TGTGCCAGCAGTTTACGCGGTAGCATTGATGAAGCTTTCTTT
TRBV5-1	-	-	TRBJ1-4	CASSSGMVNEKLFF	TGCGCCAGCAGCTCTGGGATGGTTAATGAAAAACTGTTTTTT
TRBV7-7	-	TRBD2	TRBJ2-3	CASSRLASSTDTQYF	TGTGCCAGCAGCCGACTAGCGTCTAGCACAGATACGCAGTATTTT
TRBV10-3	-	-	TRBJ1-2	CAISDRGIANYGYTF	TGTGCCATCAGTGATAGAGGAATAGCTAACTATGGCTACACCTTC
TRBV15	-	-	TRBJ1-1	CATSRDTRNTEAFF	TGTGCCACCAGCAGAGACACCCGGAACACTGAAGCTTTCTTT
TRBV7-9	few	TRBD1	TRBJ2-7	CASSPYGTDYEQYF	TGTGCCAGCAGCCCGTATGGGACAGACTACGAGCAGTACTTC
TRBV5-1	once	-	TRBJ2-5	CASSSAQTSRETQYF	TGCGCCAGCAGCTCCGCTCAGACCAGTAGGGAGACCCAGTACTTC
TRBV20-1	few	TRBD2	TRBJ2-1	CSAGAPTSAEQFF	TGCAGTGCTGGGGCCCCTACTAGCGCAGAGCAGTTCTTC
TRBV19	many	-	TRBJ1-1	CASSSAPGVAYTEAFF	TGTGCCAGTAGTTCGGCCCCAGGGGTTGCTTACACTGAAGCTTTCTTT
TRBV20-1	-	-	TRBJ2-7	CSARDPGYSYEQYF	TGCAGTGCTAGAGATCCAGGCTACTCCTACGAGCAGTACTTC